This is a list of T cell receptor beta chains from one sample in a study of long-term antiretroviral therapy in people with HIV. Method: immunoSEQ multiplex PCR; TCRdb's copy keeps in-frame clones and lacks some. The table includes about 24,000 clones, around four fifths detected once. The sequencing here drew on unsorted PBMCs, taken 0.4 years after starting antiretroviral therapy. The receptors were gathered from a man in his fifties or sixties with HIV. The CDR3 runs from the conserved cysteine through the conserved F or W. The order of the fields is V gene, J gene, clone size, D gene, CDR3 DNA, CDR3 protein. D genes are given only for firm matches. Rows may omit the clone size; those that give it use once, few, many or a size class.

TRBV6-5	TRBJ2-3	-	-	TGTGCCAGCAGTCTCGGGGGCACAGATACGCAGTATTTT	CASSLGGTDTQYF
TRBV7-9	TRBJ1-1	-	-	TGTGCCAGCAGCTTAGGGCCAGAGGCGTGGAACACTGAAGCTTTCTTT	CASSLGPEAWNTEAFF
TRBV9	TRBJ2-5	once	-	TGTGCCAGCAGCGTAGATCAGGTGACCCAGTACTTC	CASSVDQVTQYF
TRBV6-5	TRBJ1-1	-	TRBD1	TGTGCCAGCAGAAACAGGGGGCGTAGGACTGAAGCTTTCTTT	CASRNRGRRTEAFF
TRBV6-5	TRBJ1-1	-	-	TGTGCCAGCAGTTACTCGGCAAGGGGCCACACTGAAGCTTTCTTT	CASSYSARGHTEAFF
TRBV7-3	TRBJ1-1	few	-	TGTGCCAGCAGCTTATCCGGGGACGGACGGGTTGGGGGTGAAGCTTTCTTT	CASSLSGDGRVGGEAFF
TRBV7-2	TRBJ1-5	-	TRBD1	TGTGCCAGCGGCCGGGACAGGGATCAGCCCCAGCATTTT	CASGRDRDQPQHF
TRBV27	TRBJ2-3	-	TRBD1	TGTGCCAGCAGTTTAACAGGGGCAATCTTCACAGATACGCAGTATTTT	CASSLTGAIFTDTQYF
TRBV15	TRBJ1-3	-	-	TGTGCCACCAGCAGAGGAGGGGTATCTGGAAACACCATATATTTT	CATSRGGVSGNTIYF
TRBV28	TRBJ2-3	-	-	TGTGCCAGCCGCTCTGGGGGGTTCCGCACAGATACGCAGTATTTT	CASRSGGFRTDTQYF
TRBV6-5	TRBJ2-7	-	-	TGTGCCAGCAGTTACCCCAACGGCCACGAGCAGTACTTC	CASSYPNGHEQYF
TRBV27	TRBJ2-7	-	-	TGTGCCAGCAGTCCCGGAACTAGCAGCGAGCAGTACTTC	CASSPGTSSEQYF
TRBV11-2	TRBJ2-7	-	TRBD1	TGTGCCAGCAGCTTAGGCACACAGGGGTATCGTTCTGGCGAGCAGTACTTC	CASSLGTQGYRSGEQYF
TRBV6-6	TRBJ2-5	-	-	TGTGCCAGCATAGGAAGGGAAGAGACCCAGTACTTC	CASIGREETQYF
TRBV7-9	TRBJ1-2	-	-	TGTGCCAGCAGCTCGTATCCGACTACTAACTATGGCTACACCTTC	CASSSYPTTNYGYTF
TRBV19	TRBJ1-5	few	-	TGTGCCAGTAGTATATACGTGGGTCAGCCCCAGCATTTT	CASSIYVGQPQHF
TRBV4-3	TRBJ1-1	-	-	TGCGCCAGCAGCCAAGACCCCGGCACTGAAGCTTTCTTT	CASSQDPGTEAFF
TRBV10-1	TRBJ2-6	-	-	TGCGCCAGCAGTTCTGGTTCTGGGGCCAACGTCCTGACTTTC	CASSSGSGANVLTF
TRBV19	TRBJ2-7	-	TRBD2	TGTGCCAGTAGTATTCTCCCGGCGACTAGCGGTTACGAGCAGTACTTC	CASSILPATSGYEQYF
TRBV19	TRBJ2-1	-	-	TGTGCCAGTAGTTTCAATACCATAGGTGAGCAGTTCTTC	CASSFNTIGEQFF
TRBV7-9	TRBJ2-7	-	-	TGTGCCAGCAGCCCCCTGGGGTACGAGCAGTACTTC	CASSPLGYEQYF
TRBV11-2	TRBJ1-6	-	-	TGTGCCAGCAGTTTGGCGGGGACACCATATAATTCACCCCTCCACTTT	CASSLAGTPYNSPLHF
TRBV4-1	TRBJ1-4	-	-	TGCGCCAGCAGCCAGTCCCGGGGGGGACCAAATGAAAAACTGTTTTTT	CASSQSRGGPNEKLFF
TRBV7-9	TRBJ1-4	-	-	TGTGCCAGCAGCTTAGTCCCAGGAGAAAAACTGTTTTTT	CASSLVPGEKLFF
TRBV10-3	TRBJ2-1	-	TRBD1	TGTGCCATCAGTGAGTGGGACAGACACAATGAGCAGTTCTTC	CAISEWDRHNEQFF
TRBV5-6	TRBJ1-6	-	-	TGTGCCAGCAGCTTAAACAGGCCCTTGGGTAATTCACCCCTCCACTTT	CASSLNRPLGNSPLHF
TRBV5-6	TRBJ2-6	-	TRBD1	TGTGCCAGCAGCATAGACAGGGGGCGAGCCTTCTCTGGGGCCAACGTCCTGACTTTC	CASSIDRGRAFSGANVLTF
TRBV19	TRBJ1-5	-	-	TGTGCCACGGACGGTAGGGGCTCGGTCAATCAGCCCCAGCATTTT	CATDGRGSVNQPQHF
TRBV6-1	TRBJ2-3	few	-	TGTGCCAGCAGTGACGGACCGGCAGATACGCAGTATTTT	CASSDGPADTQYF